These 28 T cell receptor beta chains were sequenced from one sample in a study of T-cell memory formation after mild COVID-19. From the 5' RACE reads, TCRdb called clonotypes with MiXCR, one entry per CDR3 protein. Of tens of thousands of distinct CDR3 sequences listed, around 7.2% are singletons. What was sequenced was PBMCs or a T cell subset sorted from them (not recorded which). All receptors derive from an adult woman who had mild COVID-19 (a few samples of this study predate the infection). Cell type and time point are not known.

This clonotype was observed many times. This CDR3 is CASSLGLSNSPLHF. The CDR3 nucleotides are TGTGCCAGCAGCTTAGGCCTCAGTAATTCACCCCTCCACTTT. The rearrangement uses TRBV7-2 and TRBJ1-6; D ambiguous. Germline CDR1 and CDR2: SGHTA and FQGNSA. V was clipped by 1 base and J by 6 bases, with 7 bases between them. CDR3 length: 14 residues.

This clonotype appeared many times. The rearrangement links TRBV7-6 to TRBJ1-3; D call uncertain. This CDR3 contains 16 residues. Trimming left V 5 bases short and J 0 bases short, with 14 bases between. Germline-derived CDR1 and CDR2 are SGHVS and FNYEAQ. CDR3 DNA: TGTGCCAGCAGCCCCACCGGGCTCTTCTCTGGAAACACCATATATTTT. This translates into CASSPTGLFSGNTIYF.

This clonotype showed up many times. This rearrangement joins TRBV24-1 to TRBJ2-1, with a possible D match to TRBD2 (5 bases). Germline V CDR1 and CDR2: KGHDR, SFDVKD. The CDR3 totals 13 residues. V lost 9 bases, J lost 5 bases, and 13 bases lay in between. CDR3 amino acids: CATLDWANNEQFF. The CDR3 DNA reads as TGTGCCACCTTGGACTGGGCAAACAATGAGCAGTTCTTC.

This clonotype appeared many times. One end of the junction fails to match germline, which may point to a read error. V is TRBV6-6 and J is TRBJ2-3, with a tentative D call TRBD2 (7 bases). CDR1 and CDR2 from the germline V gene are MNHNY and SVGAGI (reference sequence). The CDR3 has 15 amino acids. The CDR3 sequence is CASTYGGPSTDTQYF. The CDR3 DNA reads TGTGCCAGCACTTACGGGGGGCCTAGCACAGATACGCAGTATTTT.

This clonotype is judged medium-sized. The CDR3 reads CASSRGQENTEAFF. The CDR3 DNA is TGTGCCAGCAGCCGCGGACAGGAAAACACTGAAGCTTTCTTT. The genes are TRBV12-3 or TRBV12-4 and TRBJ1-1; 7 nucleotides agree with TRBD1. J gave up 2 bases and V 6 bases, and 6 bases lay outside the gene matches. CDR3 length: 14 amino acids.

In its sample, this clonotype was seen many times. The chain is built from TRBV4-2 and TRBJ2-3, with D possibly matching TRBD2 (5 bases). The V gene's germline CDR1 is LGHNA and CDR2 YNFKEQ. V lost 0 bases and J lost 0, with 10 bases in between. The CDR3 extends over 16 amino acids. The CDR3 coding sequence is TGTGCCAGCAGCCAAGATCTGGGAGTAAGCACAGATACGCAGTATTTT. It codes for CASSQDLGVSTDTQYF.

The table lists this clonotype with many counts. The chain links TRBV7-6 to TRBJ2-5, with 8 bases matching TRBD1. With V trimmed by 2 bases and J by 5 bases, 10 bases remained unmatched. Germline CDR1 and CDR2: SGHVS and FNYEAQ. The CDR3 runs to 16 residues. CDR3 coding DNA: TGTGCCAGCAGCTTAACAGTTGGACAGGGAAGGGAGACCCAGTACTTC. Amino acids: CASSLTVGQGRETQYF.

This clonotype was picked up many times. The chain combines TRBV24-1 with TRBJ2-1, with 9 bases lining up with TRBD1. The V segment lost 7 bases and the J segment 5 bases; nucleotides outside the gene matches: 5. Looked up from germline, CDR1 is KGHDR and CDR2 is SFDVKD. CDR3 length equals 14 residues. This chain's CDR3 is CATRGQGGDNEQFF. The CDR3 DNA reads as TGTGCCACCAGGGGACAGGGTGGAGACAATGAGCAGTTCTTC.

The chain is built from TRBV6-2 or TRBV6-3 and TRBJ2-2; no definite D call. Germline V lookup: CDR1 MNHEY, CDR2 SVGEGT. Trimming cost V 3 bases and J 2 bases, with 10 bases left between them. The CDR3 length is 15 residues. CDR3 region: CASSYLGGNTGELFF. The CDR3 DNA is TGTGCCAGCAGTTATCTGGGCGGAAACACCGGGGAGCTGTTTTTT.

This clonotype was detected ten times or more. This sequence joins TRBV5-1 and TRBJ1-1; D gene ambiguous. V shed 0 bases and J shed 8 bases, with 20 bases lying between them. Germline assignment: CDR1 SGHRS and CDR2 YFSETQ. The CDR3 is 16 residues long. CDR3: CASSLDLIRGVGEAFF. The DNA for the CDR3 is TGCGCCAGCAGCTTGGACCTGATACGGGGAGTGGGCGAAGCTTTCTTT.

Many counts were recorded for this clonotype. The chain carries TRBV20-1 and TRBJ1-4; D remains ambiguous. The CDR3 loop spans 15 amino acids. The V gene's germline CDR1 is DFQATT and CDR2 SNEGSKA (reference sequence). Between the trimmed V and J ends, which lost 1 base and 6 bases, there was a span of 15 bases. The CDR3 reads CSARVLTRLDEKLFF. CDR3 nucleotides: TGCAGTGCTAGAGTTTTGACGAGGTTAGATGAAAAACTGTTTTTT.

This clonotype was seen at least ten times. This chain connects TRBV6-2 or TRBV6-3 to TRBJ1-5; a possible D gene is TRBD1 (5 bases). Trimming stripped 0 bases from V and 0 bases from J, with 12 bases between. The length of the CDR3 is 17 residues. From germline, CDR1 is MNHEY and CDR2 SVGEGT. CDR3 in amino acids: CASSYSGTHYSNQPQHF. CDR3 DNA: TGTGCCAGCAGTTACTCGGGGACTCACTATAGCAATCAGCCCCAGCATTTT.

In this sample, this clonotype turned up many times. The genes are TRBV4-3 and TRBJ2-1; 12 bases are shared with TRBD1. Germline lookup yields CDR1 LGHNA and CDR2 YSLEER. With 5 bases clipped from V and 9 bases from J, the junction kept 5 bases outside the gene matches. The CDR3 runs to 14 residues. This chain's CDR3 is CASSSGQGAGEQFF. DNA for the CDR3: TGCGCCAGCAGCTCGGGACAGGGGGCTGGTGAGCAGTTCTTC.

This clonotype was picked up many times. The chain uses TRBV7-3 and TRBJ2-2; no firm D call. V lost 1 base, J lost 1 base, and 19 bases lay in between. Germline CDR1 SGHTA, CDR2 FQGTGA. This CDR3 is built from 19 residues. Here the CDR3 DNA reads TGTGCCAGCAGCTTAAGGGCTCCCGGTAGGGCCGAGAACACCGGGGAGCTGTTTTTT. This sequence encodes CASSLRAPGRAENTGELFF.

There are many counts of this clonotype. The chain combines TRBV6-2 or TRBV6-3 with TRBJ2-7, with 9 bases aligning to TRBD2. The V gene's germline CDR1 is MNHEY and CDR2 SVGEGT. V trimming: 6 bases; J trimming: 0 bases; junction bases outside the gene matches: 15. The CDR3 spans 18 residues. The CDR3 nucleotides read TGTGCCAGCAGCCAGGCGGGGCTAGCGGGATCGATCTCCTACGAGCAGTACTTC. Its protein product is CASSQAGLAGSISYEQYF.

This clonotype came up many times. The chain carries TRBV6-5 and TRBJ2-5; possible D gene TRBD1, 6 bases. The V gene's germline CDR1 is MNHEY and CDR2 SVGAGI. The CDR3 runs 14 residues. V dropped 5 bases and J dropped 0 bases, with 10 bases sitting between them. CDR3 coding DNA: TGTGCCAGCAGTCGGGGACAAAACCAAGAGACCCAGTACTTC. Its protein is CASSRGQNQETQYF.

As concerns this clonotype: A much larger clone lies a single base off, so this may be a read error. The chain employs TRBV12-3 or TRBV12-4 and TRBJ2-2; D might be TRBD2 (6 bases). The CDR3 is 14 amino acids. The V gene lost 3 bases and the J gene lost 5 bases, with 10 bases spanning the gap. As DNA, the CDR3 is TGTGCCAGCAGTTTGACTAGTCCAACCGGGGAGCTGTTTTTT. As protein: CASSLTSPTGELFF.

This clonotype was picked up many times. The CDR3 spells CATSRDQSSGANVLTF. CDR3 bases: TGTGCCACCAGCAGAGATCAAAGTTCTGGGGCCAACGTCCTGACTTTC. The rearrangement links TRBV15 to TRBJ2-6; D not resolved. Germline lookup yields CDR1 LNHNV and CDR2 YYDKDF (reference sequence). The CDR3 covers 16 residues. The V end was cut by 0 bases, the J end by 1 base, with 7 bases between.

This clonotype was seen ten or more times. The CDR3 DNA reads TGTGCCAGCAGCCAAGATCTGCTAGGAAACTATGGCTACACCTTC. It translates to CASSQDLLGNYGYTF. This chain uses TRBV4-2 with TRBJ1-2; no definite D call. CDR1 is LGHNA and CDR2 is YNFKEQ in the germline V gene. CDR3 length equals 15 residues. Deletions cut 0 bases from V and 2 bases from J, with 10 bases between.

This clonotype has at least ten counts. The chain combines TRBV6-2 or TRBV6-3 with TRBJ1-5; D is perhaps TRBD1 (6 bases). Germline CDR1 MNHEY, CDR2 SVGEGT. Trimming removed 6 bases from V and 2 bases from J, with 17 bases in between. CDR3 size: 16 residues. The CDR3, as DNA: TGTGCCAGCAGACCCTACGGGGGCGCGGGCAATCAGCCCCAGCATTTT. Its translation is CASRPYGGAGNQPQHF.

This clonotype appeared many times. This chain connects TRBV2 to TRBJ1-1, with D perhaps matching TRBD1 (6 bases). The CDR3 runs to 14 residues. Germline-derived CDR1 and CDR2 are SNHLY and FYNNEI. V was pared by 8 bases and J by 6 bases, with 19 bases between. For the CDR3, the DNA is TGTGCCAGCGTGAGACAGGTCGGTGAGCCTGAAGCTTTCTTT. The encoded protein is CASVRQVGEPEAFF. Full variable domain (remainder filled in from reference TRBV2 and TRBJ1-1): EPEVTQTPSHQVTQMGQEVILRCVPISNHLYFYWYRQILGQKVEFLVSFYNNEISEKSEIFDDQFSVERPDGSNFTLKIRSTKLEDSAMYFCASVRQVGEPEAFFGQGTRLTVV.

This clonotype occurred many times. V usage is TRBV20-1 and J usage is TRBJ2-1, with TRBD2 matching 8 bases. The V and J ends lost 1 base and 8 bases, in that order; junction bases with no gene match: 1. In germline, CDR1 is DFQATT, CDR2 SNEGSKA (reference sequence). This CDR3 spans 12 amino acids. Here the CDR3 reads CSARGLAHEQFF. As DNA, the CDR3 is TGCAGTGCTAGAGGACTAGCGCATGAGCAGTTCTTC.

This clonotype was seen repeatedly, ten times or more. The chain is built from TRBV5-6 and TRBJ2-1, with 8 bases fitting TRBD1. The length of the CDR3 is 15 residues. Trimming cost V 0 bases and J 5 bases; bases outside gene matches: 4. Germline-derived CDR1 and CDR2 are SGHDT and YYEEEE. In nucleotides, the CDR3 is TGTGCCAGCAGCTTGGCAGGGGGCACAGACAATGAGCAGTTCTTC. Its protein product is CASSLAGGTDNEQFF.

This clonotype was detected ten times or more. The chain couples TRBV5-4 to TRBJ2-3, with TRBD2 matching 16 bases. V lost 2 bases and J lost 4; bases outside the gene matches: 7. The length of the CDR3 is 18 residues. Germline CDR1 reads SGHNT; CDR2 reads YYREEE (reference sequence). The CDR3 sequence is CASSLPGLAGGLPDTQYF. In DNA, the CDR3 is TGTGCCAGCAGCTTACCGGGACTAGCGGGAGGGCTCCCAGATACGCAGTATTTT.

This clonotype appeared many times. The chain has TRBV18 and TRBJ1-1; 8 nucleotides align to TRBD1. This CDR3 contains 14 residues. The germline CDR1 and CDR2 sequences are KGHSH and LQKENI. The V gene end was trimmed by 4 bases and the J gene end by 1 base; junction bases not matched to a gene: 2. DNA for the CDR3: TGTGCCAGCTCACTTCAGGGGGCGAACACTGAAGCTTTCTTT. Protein sequence: CASSLQGANTEAFF.

This clonotype was recorded at least ten times. This chain joins TRBV5-1 and TRBJ1-1, with D perhaps TRBD1 (5 bases). The V gene lost 5 bases and the J gene lost 4 bases, with 18 bases spanning the gap. The CDR3 is made up of 15 amino acids. The germline V gene has CDR1 SGHRS and CDR2 YFSETQ. This CDR3 reads CASRGEPGTATEAFF. In DNA, the CDR3 is TGCGCCAGCAGAGGAGAACCGGGGACGGCCACTGAAGCTTTCTTT.

This clonotype was recorded many times. The V call is TRBV6-2 or TRBV6-3, the J call TRBJ2-3, with TRBD2 as a possible D gene (5 bases). The CDR3 has 14 residues. V lost 2 bases, J lost 3 bases, and 9 bases lay in between. In germline, CDR1 is MNHEY, CDR2 SVGEGT. The CDR3 region has the DNA TGTGCCAGCAGTTACCCCGGAGGAACAGATACGCAGTATTTT. Encoded protein: CASSYPGGTDTQYF.

This clonotype was seen ten or more times. The chain employs TRBV30 and TRBJ2-7; tentatively, D is TRBD2 (5 bases). Trimming shortened V by 4 bases and J by 3 bases, and 16 bases separated the two germline ends. The CDR3 consists of 14 residues. Germline V gene lookup returns CDR1 GTSNPN and CDR2 SVGIG (reference sequence). The CDR3 spells CAWNNPGVIYEQYF. In nucleotides, the CDR3 is TGTGCCTGGAATAACCCCGGGGTTATCTACGAGCAGTACTTC. The full variable domain, with the rest looked up from reference TRBV30 and TRBJ2-7, is SQTIHQWPATLVQPVGSPLSLECTVEGTSNPNLYWYRQAAGRGLQLLFYSVGIGQISSEVPQNLSASRPQDRQFILSSKKLLLSDSGFYLCAWNNPGVIYEQYFGPGTRLTVT.